This T cell receptor beta chain emerged from a study of blood T cell repertoires in COVID-19. The protocol was immunoSEQ multiplex PCR, while the TCRdb copy is restricted to in-frame clones and leaves out a portion. This table has 170,000 or so clones, 84% appearing once. The receptor's source is a man aged 18 to 29 with active or convalescent COVID-19. The sample consisted of peripheral blood.

Written as DNA, the CDR3 is TGCAGCGTTACCGGGACAGGGACCTACGAGCAGTACTTC. Protein product: CSVTGTGTYEQYF. The chain employs TRBV29-1 and TRBJ2-7; 9 nucleotides align to TRBD1. This CDR3 has 13 amino acids. Losses at the gene ends were 5 bases for V and 2 bases for J; bases not matched to a gene: 4. Per germline, CDR1 SQVTM and CDR2 ANQGSEA.